The entry below gives a single T cell receptor beta chain sequence along with its context. What it recognizes is unknown. Germline V gives CDR1 SGHNT, CDR2 YYREEE (reference sequence). The V and J ends lost 0 bases and 2 bases respectively, with 10 bases between them. This CDR3 has 15 amino acids. These data come from a study of T cell responses to AZD1222 COVID-19 vaccine. Study-wide results and caveats: Of spike-specific TCRs, nearly half reportedly target regions left unmutated in variants. Females made up more of the donors, who were largely white British, and clonal diversity may have come out too low. Among those given AZD1222, only five or six were seropositive at baseline. Sampling captured repertoires only after the peak T cell response.

Clones were read by immunoSEQ multiplex PCR, and TCRdb kept only the in-frame ones, dropping some. The data hold fewer than 200,000 clones, with 80% to 95% observed a single time. The chain uses TRBV5-4 and TRBJ2-3; D remains unclear. The TCR originated in an adult in good health. The material sequenced was peripheral blood, taken on day 0 of AZD1222 vaccination. The DNA of the CDR3 is TGTGCCAGCAGCTTGGAGGGCACAACCACAGATACGCAGTATTTT. Its translation is CASSLEGTTTDTQYF.